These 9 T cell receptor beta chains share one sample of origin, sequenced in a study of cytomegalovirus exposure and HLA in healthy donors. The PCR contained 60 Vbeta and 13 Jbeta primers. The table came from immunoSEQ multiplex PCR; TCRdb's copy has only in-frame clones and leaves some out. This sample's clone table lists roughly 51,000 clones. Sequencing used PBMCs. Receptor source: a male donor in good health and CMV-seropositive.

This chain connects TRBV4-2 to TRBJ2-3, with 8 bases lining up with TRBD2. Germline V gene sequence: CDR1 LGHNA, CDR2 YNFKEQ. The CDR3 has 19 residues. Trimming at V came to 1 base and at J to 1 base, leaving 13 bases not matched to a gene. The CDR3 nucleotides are TGTGCCAGCAGCCAAGGGGGCGCGGGGGGTCCTCTAGGCACAGATACGCAGTATTTT. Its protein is CASSQGGAGGPLGTDTQYF.

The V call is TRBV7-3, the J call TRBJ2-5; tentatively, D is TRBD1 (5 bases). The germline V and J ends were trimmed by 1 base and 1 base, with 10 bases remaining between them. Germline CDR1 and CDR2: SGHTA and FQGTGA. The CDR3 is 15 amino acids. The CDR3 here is CASSLNPGPQETQYF. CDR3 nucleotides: TGTGCCAGCAGCTTAAACCCAGGGCCCCAAGAGACCCAGTACTTC.

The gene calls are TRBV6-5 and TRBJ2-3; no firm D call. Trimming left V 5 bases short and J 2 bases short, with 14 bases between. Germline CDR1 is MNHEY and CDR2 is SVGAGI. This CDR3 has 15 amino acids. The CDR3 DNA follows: TGTGCCAGCAGTCCCCTGACTTCCACCACAGATACGCAGTATTTT. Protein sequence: CASSPLTSTTDTQYF.

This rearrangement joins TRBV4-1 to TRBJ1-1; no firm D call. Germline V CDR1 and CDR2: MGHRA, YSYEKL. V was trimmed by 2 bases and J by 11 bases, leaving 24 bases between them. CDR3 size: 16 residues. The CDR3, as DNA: TGCGCCAGCAGCCAATACCAAGTCCAAGGCAGGCCAGAGGCTTTCTTT. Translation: CASSQYQVQGRPEAFF.

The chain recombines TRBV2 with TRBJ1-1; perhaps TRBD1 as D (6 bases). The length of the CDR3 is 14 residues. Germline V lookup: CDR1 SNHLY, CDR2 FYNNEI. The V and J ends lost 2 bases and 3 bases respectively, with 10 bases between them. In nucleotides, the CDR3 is TGTGCCAGCAGTGAAATGGACAGTTACACTGAAGCTTTCTTT. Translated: CASSEMDSYTEAFF.

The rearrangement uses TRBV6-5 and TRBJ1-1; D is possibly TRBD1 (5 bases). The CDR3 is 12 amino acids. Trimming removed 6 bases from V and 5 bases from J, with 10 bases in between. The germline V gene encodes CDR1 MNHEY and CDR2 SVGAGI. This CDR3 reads CASSREGTEAFF. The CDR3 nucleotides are TGTGCCAGCAGCAGGGAGGGGACTGAAGCTTTCTTT.

CDR3 coding DNA: TGTGCCTGGAGTGTACTAGGGCACACTGAAGCTTTCTTT. Translation: CAWSVLGHTEAFF. The rearrangement uses TRBV30 and TRBJ1-1; D ambiguous. CDR3 size: 13 residues. Trimming stripped 0 bases from V and 3 bases from J, with 8 bases between. The germline V gene encodes CDR1 GTSNPN and CDR2 SVGIG (reference sequence).

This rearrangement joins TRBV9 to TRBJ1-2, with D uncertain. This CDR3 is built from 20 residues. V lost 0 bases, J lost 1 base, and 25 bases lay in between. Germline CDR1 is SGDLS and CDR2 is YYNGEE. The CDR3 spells CASSVAGPPGREMDNYGYTF. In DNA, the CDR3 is TGTGCCAGCAGCGTAGCCGGGCCTCCGGGGAGGGAGATGGATAACTATGGCTACACCTTC.

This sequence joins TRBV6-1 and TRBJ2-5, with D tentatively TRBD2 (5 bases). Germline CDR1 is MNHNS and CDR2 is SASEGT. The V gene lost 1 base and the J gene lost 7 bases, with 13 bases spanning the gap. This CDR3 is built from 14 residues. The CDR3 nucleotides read TGTGCCAGCAGTGAAGGGGAGTTTTCCGGGACCCAGTACTTC. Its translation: CASSEGEFSGTQYF.